The rows below give T cell receptor beta chains drawn from one sample of a study of blood T cell repertoires in COVID-19. The repertoire was sequenced with immunoSEQ multiplex PCR; TCRdb's copy has only in-frame clones and lacks some. Here the sample spans some 460,000 clones, around 90% being singletons. The sample comprised PBMCs or T cells enriched from blood (not recorded which). The receptors shown here come from a woman between 18 and 29 years old who had recovered from COVID-19. Both conserved end residues are part of each CDR3. Fields, in order: D gene, clone size, J gene, V gene, CDR3 protein, CDR3 DNA. A D gene is named only where the DNA matches it firmly. The size field is filled for only some rows; it gives once, few, many or a size class.

>TRBD2|.|TRBJ2-7|TRBV27
CASRSLGGGTYEQYF
TGTGCCAGCAGGTCTCTCGGCGGGGGGACCTACGAGCAGTACTTC
>TRBD2|.|TRBJ2-7|TRBV6-5
CASRRAGVDYEQYF
TGTGCCAGCAGGCGAGCGGGGGTCGACTACGAGCAGTACTTC
>.|once|TRBJ1-6|TRBV6-5
CASSRGGSNSPLHF
TGTGCCAGCAGTCGTGGGGGCTCTAATTCACCCCTCCACTTT
>.|.|TRBJ1-2|TRBV18
CASSPADNYGYTF
TGTGCCAGCTCACCGGCGGATAACTATGGCTACACCTTC
>.|.|TRBJ1-3|TRBV30
CAWSLASGNTIYF
TGTGCCTGGTCGTTAGCCTCTGGAAACACCATATATTTT
>TRBD2|.|TRBJ2-2|TRBV9
CASSVGLAGGLNTGELFF
TGTGCCAGCAGCGTAGGACTAGCGGGGGGTTTGAACACCGGGGAGCTGTTTTTT
>TRBD2|.|TRBJ2-3|TRBV5-8
CASSVAGAGTDTQYF
TGTGCCAGCAGCGTAGCGGGGGCCGGCACAGATACGCAGTATTTT
>.|.|TRBJ2-7|TRBV2
CASSDVQGGYEQYF
TGTGCCAGCAGTGATGTGCAGGGCGGCTACGAGCAGTACTTC
>TRBD2|.|TRBJ2-3|TRBV5-1
CASSPILAGGLGDTQYF
TGCGCCAGCAGTCCTATATTAGCGGGGGGGCTAGGAGATACGCAGTATTTT
>.|many|TRBJ2-7|TRBV4-1
CASSQVAGNEQYF
TGCGCCAGCAGCCAAGTCGCAGGGAACGAGCAGTACTTC
>TRBD1|once|TRBJ1-2|TRBV11-2
CASSIPGQGAKGYTF
TGTGCCAGCAGCATACCGGGACAGGGGGCGAAAGGCTACACCTTC
>TRBD1|.|TRBJ1-5|TRBV19
CASSDTTGNEQPQHF
TGTGCCAGTAGCGACACGACAGGGAACGAACAGCCCCAGCATTTT
>.|once|TRBJ2-7|TRBV7-9
CASSSYRDEQYF
TGTGCCAGCAGCTCGTACAGGGACGAGCAGTACTTC
>.|.|TRBJ1-2|TRBV28
CASRINRESYTF
TGTGCCAGCAGGATAAACAGGGAGAGCTACACCTTC
>.|.|TRBJ1-3|TRBV5-6
CASSLNRLNSGNTIYF
TGTGCCAGCAGCTTGAACAGGTTGAACTCTGGAAACACCATATATTTT
>.|.|TRBJ1-5|TRBV28
CASSQGPQHF
TGTGCCAGCAGTCAGGGGCCCCAGCATTTT
>.|.|TRBJ1-1|TRBV7-9
CASSFETEAFF
TGTGCCAGCAGCTTTGAGACTGAAGCTTTCTTT
>.|.|TRBJ1-5|TRBV2
CASSAGTVSNQPQHF
TGTGCCAGCAGCGCGGGGACGGTTAGCAATCAGCCCCAGCATTTT
>TRBD1|.|TRBJ1-2|TRBV30
CAWSTTGAYGYTF
TGTGCCTGGAGTACCACAGGGGCCTATGGCTACACCTTC
>.|.|TRBJ2-7|TRBV11-1
CASSAQTSGDEQYF
TGTGCCAGCAGCGCCCAGACTAGTGGGGACGAGCAGTACTTC